The TCR beta chain described here comes from a study of blood T cell repertoires in COVID-19. Study context: Samples came from the United States, Italy and Spain, spanning acute and convalescent COVID-19. The cDNA or gDNA used as material had been derived from T cells, B-cell-depleted T cells, or PBMCs.

V shed 4 bases and J 3 bases; nucleotides not matched to a gene: 8. The CDR3 sequence is 15 residues long. Germline V CDR1 and CDR2: MGHRA, YSYEKL. Original analysis: From reference gene primer amplification, estimates of nucleated cell counts were derived. The protocol was immunoSEQ multiplex PCR, while the TCRdb copy is restricted to in-frame clones and leaves out a portion. The V and J calls and clone size were taken over from that table, and D and trimming were inferred from the DNA. Among roughly 180,000 clones listed, around 84% were seen once. While infection was still active, Seattle patients were enrolled and then followed longitudinally.

The chain uses TRBV4-1 and TRBJ1-1; 7 bases fit TRBD1. Specimen: peripheral blood. This clonotype was sampled from a woman in her fifties or sixties with COVID-19, enrolled during active disease. CDR3 DNA sequence: TGCGCCAGCAGCCCGAGACAGGGTATTTACACTGAAGCTTTCTTT. It translates to CASSPRQGIYTEAFF.